A selection of T cell receptor beta chains follows, all from one sample in a study of shared clonotypes between healthy human individuals. The method was immunoSEQ multiplex PCR; TCRdb's version includes in-frame clones alone and lacks a portion of them. The sample has under 1,100,000 clones, 75% to 85% seen once; the top ten hold 0.5% to 0.65%. Sample: memory CD4+ T cells from PBMCs. The receptor set was obtained from a man aged 18 to 30 in good health. Some clones in this sample may be carry-over from other donors' samples. Each CDR3 is given without its conserved first and last residue.

length,J,V,CDR3
15,TRBJ2-3,TRBV4-2,ASSQEGDRGSTDTQY
12,TRBJ2-3,TRBV27,ASSLRPGADTQY
15,TRBJ2-1,TRBV27,ASSFRPGLALYNEQF
13,TRBJ2-5,TRBV9,ASSVVPGHQETQY
12,TRBJ2-3,TRBV7-9,ASQPWGSLTTQY
13,TRBJ2-7,TRBV7-9,ASSLGWGSSYEQY
13,TRBJ2-3,TRBV11-3,ASSPGDRGTDTQY
12,TRBJ2-3,TRBV7-2,ASSSTGARDTQY
13,TRBJ2-5,TRBV4-2,ASSRGGGREETQY
14,TRBJ2-5,TRBV6-1,ASSEAHNPPRETQY
14,TRBJ2-7,TRBV5-1,ASSLKDRGGAYEQY
15,TRBJ2-3,TRBV7-3,ASSLFSSGSNTDTQY
11,TRBJ2-7,TRBV7-3,ASSSYYGYEQY
13,TRBJ2-1,TRBV19,ASSGLAGEVGEQF
12,TRBJ1-1,TRBV7-2,ASSSLGGNTEAF
11,TRBJ2-5,TRBV27,ASSLWGQETQY
13,TRBJ2-3,TRBV5-1,ASSAIETGVDTQY
11,TRBJ2-2,TRBV7-7,ASSADRTGELF
11,TRBJ2-1,TRBV5-1,ASSLAGGNEQF
13,TRBJ2-2,TRBV2,ASSKTNPNTGELF
10,TRBJ2-5,TRBV4-1,ASSQGTGIQY
13,TRBJ1-1,TRBV2,ASLSSGQLNTEAF
11,TRBJ1-2,TRBV11-2,ASSLAGAEGYT
16,TRBJ2-7,TRBV5-4,ASSRAASGSGALYEQY
11,TRBJ1-1,TRBV5-1,ASSLTGPTEAF
11,TRBJ1-5,TRBV28,ASTYRAHQPQH
9,TRBJ1-1,TRBV20-1,SARKSTEAF
11,TRBJ2-7,TRBV4-1,ASSQVERYEQY
11,TRBJ2-1,TRBV6-4,ASSDAMKSEQF
12,TRBJ2-3,TRBV5-1,ASTRTSGTDTQY